This T cell receptor (beta chain) stems from a study of T cells in Graves' hyperthyroidism and ophthalmopathy (dated by TCRdb to 2018 to 2020). Context from the whole study: Peripheral blood was collected at initial diagnosis, before any treatment. TCR Vbeta CDR3 sequencing of 135 peripheral blood samples (approximately 44 ophthalmopathy, around 80 hyperthyroidism and roughly 17 progressor patients) is reported in the paper. To identify distinguishing TCR V-J signatures, a discovery cohort of about a hundred patients was used, comprising 43 with Graves' ophthalmopathy and under 60 with stable Graves' hyperthyroidism. After sampling, hyperthyroidism patients received methimazole starting at 30 mg daily, and ophthalmopathy patients received high-dose intravenous methylprednisolone. An independent validation cohort of fewer than 20 hyperthyroidism patients and approximately 17 patients who later progressed to ophthalmopathy tested prospective prediction of ophthalmopathy. The roughly 94 discovery patients were randomly divided into training and test sets at a 7:3 ratio. In roughly six Graves' hyperthyroidism patients, the study also compared T-cell repertoires from thyroid tissue with T-cell repertoires from blood.

Amplification of TCR beta CDR3 regions was carried out from RNA transcripts. The first round of RT-PCR for the TCR CDR3 was performed with the HTBI primer set and the Qiagen OneStep RT-PCR kit. Libraries were constructed in a second round of multiplex PCR, after which size selection and purification were performed. Paired-end sequencing of the libraries was performed with 100 bp reads on an Illumina HiSeq2000. As for the original processing: Raw data were processed with SOAPnuke, discarding reads with adapters, uncalled bases, mean Phred below 15, or no exact constant-primer or identifier match. High-quality paired reads were merged with COPE v1.2.5, and unique nucleotide sequences were defined as clonotypes. Clonotypes were aligned to IMGT TRBV, TRBD and TRBJ reference segments using MiTCR v1.1. The analysis included only V-J combinations with a frequency above 0.0001, which together covered roughly 99% of the repertoires. The TCS score was defined as F50 (clonal expansion) divided by E x V (chaos), with BLOSUM62-based TCRdist calculated between CDR3 peptides within each V-J. Welch's t-statistics and random forest reduced several hundred V-J features to about 12, which were used in a naive Bayes classifier (R e1071). In TCRdb, the public reads were trimmed at Q25 with fastp and aligned with MiXCR, with productive beta chains retained. Under each unique CDR3 protein, matching rows form one entry showing the most common genes and DNA. None of the V and J calls come from the authors' own analysis; TCRdb made them. The sample table holds roughly 350,000 distinct CDR3 sequences, of which around 13% were seen once. The top ten hold approximately 25% of the sample.

A distance of 21 bases separates the germline ends of V and J, which lose 7 bases and 2 bases respectively. From the germline V gene (reference sequence), CDR1 is LGHDT and CDR2 is YNNKEL. The CDR3 runs 16 amino acids, cysteine and phenylalanine included. The kept DNA is CDR3 alone, 48 bases in frame from the first base. Graves' hyperthyroidism was defined as stable when no progression to ophthalmopathy occurred over 18 months of follow-up. Hyperthyroidism patients were aged 18 to 65 years and newly diagnosed, with disease duration of less than 2 months. The study excluded patients with uncontrolled infections, other autoimmune diseases, pregnancy or lactation. Diagnoses were established on the basis of clinical symptoms, serum thyroxine and TRAb, thyroid ultrasound, and orbital computed tomography. PBMCs were separated from around 9.1 ml of fresh peripheral blood using Ficoll-Paque density gradient centrifugation. Total RNA was extracted with Trizol reagent, and quality was checked on an Agilent 2100 Bioanalyzer.

This clonotype was seen a handful of times. Which antigen it targets is not known. No clone much larger than this one lies a single base away; base qualities are absent. The paper's findings and limits, for the study overall: In validation, the model predicted progression to ophthalmopathy with approximately 71% sensitivity and approximately 74% specificity, a median of about 6.7 months before onset. No statistical method was used to set the sample size in advance, and investigators knew the group allocation. Ophthalmopathy was separated from stable hyperthyroidism by a 13 V-J signature model, with around 90% sensitivity and approximately 81% specificity obtained in cross-validation and 80%/75% obtained in testing. Blood samples also contained most of the expanded thyroid clonotypes (frequency above 0.001), which suggests that blood repertoires may reflect thyroid immune responses.

The rearrangement joined TRBV3-1 to TRBJ2-7; the D region possibly corresponds to TRBD2 (6 bases align). The receptor comes from a woman aged 30 to 39 with Graves' hyperthyroidism. Sequencing was carried out using blood. The bases read TGTGCCAGCACCCTGCAGACGGGCGGGAAAACCTACGAGCAGTACTTC. It specifies CASTLQTGGKTYEQYF.